This is a list of T cell receptor beta chains from one sample in a study of OX40 agonist ivuxolimab in advanced cancers. Some clones are missing from TCRdb's copy, which holds only in-frame ones; the method was immunoSEQ multiplex PCR. The table has approximately 77,000 clones, about 92% seen once. Here the sequenced sample was CD4+ or CD8+ T cells sorted from blood, taken in a trial of the OX40 agonist ivuxolimab. All receptors come from an adult with an advanced solid tumor such as melanoma, head and neck, liver or kidney cancer. Both conserved end residues are part of each CDR3. The D gene is left open where the match is weak.

D gene: TRBD1
J gene: TRBJ2-1
V gene: TRBV27
CDR3 protein: CASSSELGQLYNEQFF

D gene: TRBD1
J gene: TRBJ2-3
V gene: TRBV19
CDR3 protein: CASSGGQGGTDTQYF

D gene: TRBD2
J gene: TRBJ2-5
V gene: TRBV5-1
CDR3 protein: CASGIKGTSGRAGTQYF

D gene: .
J gene: TRBJ1-5
V gene: TRBV2
CDR3 protein: CASSQGGNQPQHF

D gene: .
J gene: TRBJ2-3
V gene: TRBV7-2
CDR3 protein: CASSLGSSYTDTQYF

D gene: .
J gene: TRBJ2-3
V gene: TRBV30
CDR3 protein: CAWSVLRASSTDTQYF

D gene: .
J gene: TRBJ1-1
V gene: TRBV11-2
CDR3 protein: CASSLEFGKLNTEAFF

D gene: TRBD1
J gene: TRBJ2-7
V gene: TRBV18
CDR3 protein: CASSPPYGQEVLTEQYF

D gene: .
J gene: TRBJ2-1
V gene: TRBV11-3
CDR3 protein: CASSREGNEQFF

D gene: .
J gene: TRBJ1-1
V gene: TRBV14
CDR3 protein: CASSREGPSAEAFF

D gene: TRBD1
J gene: TRBJ2-3
V gene: TRBV4-3
CDR3 protein: CASSQVAVRTGGNTQYF

D gene: TRBD2
J gene: TRBJ2-3
V gene: TRBV7-3
CDR3 protein: CASSLIPLREGFSDTQYF

D gene: TRBD1
J gene: TRBJ1-3
V gene: TRBV7-2
CDR3 protein: CASSLGGTGPKNTIYF

D gene: .
J gene: TRBJ2-2
V gene: TRBV4-2
CDR3 protein: CASSPRAGADTGELFF

D gene: TRBD2
J gene: TRBJ2-1
V gene: TRBV7-9
CDR3 protein: CASSLIGLAGGLYEQFF

D gene: .
J gene: TRBJ2-6
V gene: TRBV7-3
CDR3 protein: CASSSSSGGGSGANVLTF

D gene: .
J gene: TRBJ1-4
V gene: TRBV9
CDR3 protein: CASSVPGPNEKLFF

D gene: TRBD1
J gene: TRBJ1-2
V gene: TRBV19
CDR3 protein: CASSRDRGYGYTF

D gene: .
J gene: TRBJ1-2
V gene: TRBV28
CDR3 protein: CASMAGTDDGYTF

D gene: .
J gene: TRBJ1-1
V gene: TRBV7-2
CDR3 protein: CASSLKSEAFF

D gene: TRBD1
J gene: TRBJ1-2
V gene: TRBV10-2
CDR3 protein: CASSADRGAYGYTF

D gene: TRBD1
J gene: TRBJ2-5
V gene: TRBV18
CDR3 protein: CASSRTGPQETQYF

D gene: TRBD1
J gene: TRBJ2-2
V gene: TRBV7-3
CDR3 protein: CASSPYRGLGGELFF

D gene: .
J gene: .
V gene: TRBV5-6
CDR3 protein: CASSFGLEGYEQYF

D gene: TRBD1
J gene: TRBJ1-1
V gene: TRBV11-3
CDR3 protein: CASSLQTGENTEAFF

D gene: TRBD1
J gene: TRBJ1-1
V gene: TRBV2
CDR3 protein: CASTIGGGWNTEAFF

D gene: .
J gene: TRBJ2-1
V gene: TRBV6-6
CDR3 protein: CASSQRGLLSYNEQFF

D gene: .
J gene: TRBJ1-1
V gene: TRBV7-3
CDR3 protein: CASRPTVNTEAFF

D gene: TRBD1
J gene: TRBJ2-1
V gene: TRBV11-3
CDR3 protein: CASSLLGQGNEQFF

D gene: TRBD1
J gene: TRBJ1-1
V gene: TRBV14
CDR3 protein: CASSHDRGFTEAFF

D gene: .
J gene: TRBJ2-5
V gene: TRBV14
CDR3 protein: CASSFRQGGGQETQYF

D gene: .
J gene: TRBJ1-4
V gene: TRBV28
CDR3 protein: CASRVPAGANEKLFF

D gene: .
J gene: TRBJ2-3
V gene: TRBV21-1
CDR3 protein: CASSKESGRENSLLTDTQYF

D gene: TRBD1
J gene: TRBJ1-2
V gene: TRBV2
CDR3 protein: CASRAGQAVYGYTF

D gene: TRBD2
J gene: TRBJ2-1
V gene: TRBV7-3
CDR3 protein: CASSPDGSRSSGSYNEQFF

D gene: .
J gene: TRBJ1-3
V gene: TRBV5-1
CDR3 protein: CASSLAGVGNTIYF